A selection of T cell receptor beta chains follows, all from one sample in a study of shared clonotypes between healthy human individuals. Repertoires were generated with immunoSEQ multiplex PCR, while TCRdb's copy carries only in-frame clones and drops some. The sample holds under 2,500,000 clones, 90% to 96% seen once. Input material: naive CD4+ T cells sorted from blood. Source of these receptors: a man aged 18 to 29 in good health. Each CDR3 is given with its conserved first and last residue. The order of the fields is clone size, J gene, D gene, V gene, CDR3 protein, CDR3 DNA. The D gene is left open where the match is weak. Some rows have no size entry. The others give once, few or many, or a class for an expanded clone.

size: .; J: TRBJ1-1; D: .; V: TRBV29-1; CDR3: CSVGRDTEAFF; DNA: TGCAGCGTAGGGAGGGACACTGAAGCTTTCTTT
size: once; J: TRBJ2-7; D: .; V: TRBV2; CDR3: CASSPGEWGRSYEQYF; DNA: TGTGCCAGCAGTCCCGGCGAGTGGGGCCGCTCCTACGAGCAGTACTTC
size: .; J: TRBJ2-6; D: .; V: TRBV5-1; CDR3: CASSLDWGGANVLTF; DNA: TGCGCCAGCAGCTTGGACTGGGGTGGGGCCAACGTCCTGACTTTC
size: .; J: TRBJ1-2; D: .; V: TRBV7-2; CDR3: CASSLLGDRYGYTF; DNA: TGTGCCAGCAGCTTACTTGGTGATCGCTATGGCTACACCTTC
size: .; J: TRBJ2-1; D: TRBD1; V: TRBV4-2; CDR3: CASLGTGYEQFF; DNA: TGTGCCAGCCTAGGGACAGGGTATGAGCAGTTCTTC
size: .; J: TRBJ2-3; D: .; V: TRBV13; CDR3: CASSPYRASTDTQYF; DNA: TGTGCCAGCAGCCCATACCGCGCTAGCACAGATACGCAGTATTTT
size: .; J: TRBJ2-7; D: .; V: TRBV7-9; CDR3: CASSLAGGGAPDF; DNA: TGTGCCAGCAGCTTAGCGGGGGGAGGAGCCCCGGACTTC
size: .; J: TRBJ1-1; D: TRBD1; V: TRBV6-5; CDR3: CASRARTGVTEAFF; DNA: TGTGCCAGCCGTGCTCGGACAGGGGTTACTGAAGCTTTCTTT
size: .; J: TRBJ2-1; D: TRBD2; V: TRBV2; CDR3: CASRTSGNEQFF; DNA: TGTGCCAGCCGGACTAGCGGGAATGAGCAGTTCTTC
size: .; J: TRBJ2-2; D: .; V: TRBV29-1; CDR3: CSVELADTGELFF; DNA: TGCAGCGTTGAACTAGCAGACACCGGGGAGCTGTTTTTT
size: .; J: TRBJ2-2; D: .; V: TRBV7-2; CDR3: CASSFPNTGELFF; DNA: TGTGCCAGCAGCTTTCCTAACACCGGGGAGCTGTTTTTT
size: .; J: TRBJ1-2; D: .; V: TRBV6-6; CDR3: CASSYSRGYGYTF; DNA: TGTGCCAGCAGTTACTCGCGGGGCTATGGCTACACCTTC
size: .; J: TRBJ2-5; D: .; V: TRBV18; CDR3: CASSPDPGTQYF; DNA: TGTGCCAGCTCACCAGATCCGGGGACCCAGTACTTC
size: .; J: TRBJ1-3; D: .; V: TRBV4-1; CDR3: CASSHRAGTWDGTIYF; DNA: TGCGCCAGCAGCCACCGTGCCGGGACATGGGACGGGACCATATATTTT
size: .; J: TRBJ1-2; D: .; V: TRBV10-3; CDR3: CAISGTANYGYTF; DNA: TGTGCCATCAGTGGGACAGCTAACTATGGCTACACCTTC
size: .; J: TRBJ2-1; D: .; V: TRBV13; CDR3: CASSLNRNEQFF; DNA: TGTGCCAGCAGCTTAAATCGAAATGAGCAGTTCTTC
size: .; J: TRBJ2-3; D: TRBD2; V: TRBV19; CDR3: CASSIEVVAGHTQYF; DNA: TGTGCCAGTAGTATAGAGGTGGTAGCGGGGCATACGCAGTATTTT
size: .; J: TRBJ2-2; D: .; V: TRBV27; CDR3: CASSFYGDPANTGELFF; DNA: TGTGCCAGCAGTTTTTACGGGGATCCGGCGAACACCGGGGAGCTGTTTTTT
size: .; J: TRBJ2-5; D: .; V: TRBV30; CDR3: CAWGAGPGLSQETQYF; DNA: TGTGCCTGGGGCGCGGGCCCGGGGCTAAGCCAAGAGACCCAGTACTTC
size: .; J: TRBJ2-7; D: .; V: TRBV18; CDR3: CASSPMGRNEQYF; DNA: TGTGCCAGCTCACCAATGGGGAGGAACGAGCAGTACTTC
size: .; J: TRBJ1-5; D: .; V: TRBV5-1; CDR3: CASSRGPGQPQHF; DNA: TGCGCCAGCAGCCGGGGGCCGGGTCAGCCCCAGCATTTT
size: .; J: TRBJ2-3; D: .; V: TRBV7-6; CDR3: CASSPGRRSLSEVRTDTQYF; DNA: TGTGCCAGCAGCCCCGGTCGCCGCTCTTTGTCAGAAGTCCGCACAGATACGCAGTATTTT